The 30 T cell receptor beta chains presented below share a single source sample, sequenced in a study of T cell changes during pregnancy in multiple sclerosis (dated by TCRdb to about 2019). Receptor libraries were prepared by the immunoSEQ multiplex PCR assay. Not all clones reach the TCRdb copy of this immuneACCESS table, which keeps in-frame sequences only. Checked studies attribute under half of the gap to unresolved V genes and leave the rest unexplained. This sample comprises approximately 92,000 clones, about 94% of them detected only once. Together, the top ten hold roughly 0.99% of the sample. The sample in question was peripheral blood, obtained after pregnancy. These receptor sequences come from a female donor with multiple sclerosis, enrolled in a pregnancy study.

The chain joins TRBV7-2 to TRBJ2-7, with 10 bases identical to TRBD1. The CDR3 length is 14 residues. In germline, CDR1 is SGHTA, CDR2 FQGNSA. J lost 6 bases, V lost 3 bases, and 5 bases had no gene match. This CDR3 is CASSFGQGGFEQYF. CDR3 nucleotides: TGTGCCAGCAGCTTCGGACAGGGGGGTTTCGAGCAGTACTTC.

The gene calls are TRBV6-5 and TRBJ2-7; D might be TRBD2 (5 bases). Per the germline V gene, CDR1 is MNHEY and CDR2 is SVGAGI. Between the trimmed V and J ends, which lost 6 bases and 3 bases, there was a span of 6 bases. The CDR3 is 11 residues long. This CDR3 reads CASSRGYEQYF. CDR3 sequence (DNA): TGTGCCAGCAGCCGGGGCTACGAGCAGTACTTC.

The chain links TRBV5-3 to TRBJ2-7, with TRBD1 matching over 11 bases. TRBV5-3 belongs to the ORF category, with a function that is uncertain. Germline trimming cut 4 bases from V and 4 bases from J; bases unmatched to any gene: 1. This CDR3 comprises 13 residues. CDR3 in DNA: TGTGCCAGAAGCCGGGACAGGGGGTACGAGCAGTACTTC. It yields the protein CARSRDRGYEQYF.

V usage is TRBV29-1 and J usage is TRBJ1-1; 9 nucleotides match TRBD1. V lost 4 bases, J lost 5 bases, and 8 bases stayed unmatched. The CDR3 consists of 14 residues. The V gene's germline CDR1 is SQVTM and CDR2 ANQGSEA. CDR3 nucleotides: TGCAGCGTTGCGGTCAGGACAGGGGTTACTGAAGCTTTCTTT. It is translated as CSVAVRTGVTEAFF.

The V gene is TRBV18, the J gene TRBJ2-7, with D hard to call. The V and J ends lost 0 bases and 3 bases respectively, with 6 bases between them. Germline CDR1 reads KGHSH; CDR2 reads LQKENI. The CDR3 runs 13 residues. CDR3 nucleotides: TGTGCCAGCTCACCACCTCCGGGCTACGAGCAGTACTTC. Protein sequence: CASSPPPGYEQYF.

The chain couples TRBV29-1 to TRBJ2-7, with D unclear. The CDR3 covers 12 residues. V lost 6 bases to trimming and J lost 1 base, with 10 bases between them. Germline V lookup: CDR1 SQVTM, CDR2 ANQGSEA. The CDR3 loop reads CSVHDNSYEQYF. CDR3 in DNA: TGCAGCGTCCACGACAATTCCTACGAGCAGTACTTC.

The chain joins TRBV5-1 to TRBJ2-2; 9 bases line up with TRBD2. With V trimmed by 4 bases and J by 5 bases, 6 bases remained unmatched. CDR3 length: 15 residues. The germline V gene has CDR1 SGHRS and CDR2 YFSETQ. This CDR3 reads CASSLSGRKTGELFF. The CDR3 nucleotides read TGCGCCAGCAGCCTCAGCGGGAGGAAAACCGGGGAGCTGTTTTTT. The full variable domain, its missing parts supplied by reference TRBV5-1 and TRBJ2-2, is KAGVTQTPRYLIKTRGQQVTLSCSPISGHRSVSWYQQTPGQGLQFLFEYFSETQRNKGNFPGRFSGRQFSNSRSEMNVSTLELGDSALYLCASSLSGRKTGELFFGEGSRLTVL.

A remark on this clone: At one boundary the junction diverges from the germline segment, which might be a read error. The chain uses TRBV5-1 and TRBJ1-2; D not resolved. The CDR3 runs 13 residues. The germline V gene encodes CDR1 SGHRS and CDR2 YFSETQ. CDR3 residues: CASSSGEGPIFGF. The CDR3 region has the DNA TGCGCCAGCAGCTCTGGAGAGGGCCCAATCTTCGGATTC.

V usage is TRBV11-2 and J usage is TRBJ2-1, with 9 bases matching TRBD2. Germline-derived CDR1 and CDR2 are SGHAT and FQNNGV. CDR3 length: 17 amino acids. Unmatched junction bases numbered 14, after V lost 6 bases and J lost 5 bases. The CDR3 loop is CASSSRAGGVSNNEQFF. The CDR3 nucleotides are TGTGCCAGCAGTTCACGAGCGGGAGGCGTGTCGAACAATGAGCAGTTCTTC.

The genes are TRBV7-7 and TRBJ2-1; D unresolved. This CDR3 is built from 15 residues. Per germline, CDR1 SSHAT and CDR2 FNYEAQ (reference sequence). Between the trimmed V and J ends, which lost 1 base and 2 bases, there was a span of 9 bases. Here the CDR3 DNA reads TGTGCCAGCAGCTTAGGAGGCAGCACCTACAATGAGCAGTTCTTC. Its protein is CASSLGGSTYNEQFF.

The chain joins TRBV11-2 to TRBJ1-2; 7 nucleotides agree with TRBD1. Per the germline V gene, CDR1 is SGHAT and CDR2 is FQNNGV. The CDR3 sequence is 13 residues long. V was pared by 3 bases and J by 4 bases, with 2 bases of the junction left unmatched. This CDR3 is CASSLGQLYGYTF. Written as DNA, the CDR3 is TGTGCCAGCAGCTTGGGACAGCTCTATGGCTACACCTTC.

The count of this clone is one. The rearrangement uses TRBV28 and TRBJ1-1; D gene ambiguous. Trimming stripped 6 bases from V and 6 bases from J, with 11 bases between. The germline gives CDR1 MDHEN, CDR2 SYDVKM. CDR3 length: 12 amino acids. CDR3 DNA: TGTGCCAGCAGCTCCGGTGGAGCTGAAGCTTTCTTT. Translation: CASSSGGAEAFF.

V is TRBV27 and J is TRBJ2-3, with 7 nucleotides matching TRBD1. J gave up 2 bases and V 6 bases, and 8 bases lay outside the gene matches. CDR3 length: 15 amino acids. Germline V CDR1 and CDR2: MNHEY, SMNVEV (reference sequence). For the CDR3, the DNA is TGTGCCAGCAGCCGAAAGACAGGGACCACAGATACGCAGTATTTT. Encoded protein: CASSRKTGTTDTQYF.

The genes are TRBV4-1 and TRBJ2-1, with D maybe TRBD1 (5 bases). This CDR3 spans 17 amino acids. V lost 0 bases and J 0 bases, leaving 12 bases between the germline ends. Germline CDR1 MGHRA, CDR2 YSYEKL. CDR3 protein: CASSQDPQGSSYNEQFF. The CDR3 DNA reads as TGCGCCAGCAGCCAAGACCCGCAGGGAAGCTCCTACAATGAGCAGTTCTTC.

The V gene is TRBV12-5, the J gene TRBJ1-1; D is unresolved. Germline V gives CDR1 LGHNT, CDR2 FRNRAP. CDR3 length: 18 residues. The V and J ends lost 0 bases and 0 bases respectively, with 17 bases between them. CDR3 bases: TGTGCTAGTGGTTTGGTAAGTTATGAGGGTTCTTTGAACACTGAAGCTTTCTTT. Translating it yields CASGLVSYEGSLNTEAFF. Drawing the rest from reference TRBV12-5 and TRBJ1-1, the complete variable domain is DARVTQTPRHKVTEMGQEVTMRCQPILGHNTVFWYRQTMMQGLELLAYFRNRAPLDDSGMPKDRFSAEMPDATLATLKIQPSEPRDSAVYFCASGLVSYEGSLNTEAFFGQGTRLTVV.

This clone was detected once. The chain carries TRBV19 and TRBJ1-2, with 9 bases aligning to TRBD1. The CDR3 sequence is 14 residues long. V shed 7 bases and J 2 bases; nucleotides not matched to a gene: 5. CDR1 LNHDA and CDR2 SQIVND come from the germline V gene (reference sequence). Here the CDR3 DNA reads TGTGCCAGTACCCCCGGGACAGGGAACTATGGCTACACCTTC. Protein: CASTPGTGNYGYTF.

The rearrangement uses TRBV21-1 and TRBJ2-7; the table's D call, TRBD2, has no DNA check behind it. TRBV21-1 is tagged as a pseudogene. The CDR3 length is 11 residues. The CDR3 loop reads CASSKIIEQYF. CDR3 bases: TGTGCCAGCAGCAAAATAATAGAGCAGTACTTC.

This clone came up once. The rearrangement joins TRBV10-3 to TRBJ2-3, with 8 bases that match TRBD2. The junction had 3 bases not matched to a gene; V was cut back by 4 bases and J by 0 bases. The CDR3 loop spans 15 amino acids. Germline values: CDR1 ENHRY, CDR2 SYGVKD. CDR3 region: CAISGASGSTDTQYF. CDR3 bases: TGTGCCATCAGTGGGGCTAGCGGGAGCACAGATACGCAGTATTTT.

The chain is built from TRBV7-2 and TRBJ2-5; possible D gene TRBD1, 6 bases. The V gene lost 2 bases and the J gene lost 7 bases, with 11 bases spanning the gap. Germline V gene lookup returns CDR1 SGHTA and CDR2 FQGNSA. This CDR3 has 13 residues. CDR3 residues: CASSLNRERTQYF. The DNA for the CDR3 is TGTGCCAGCAGCTTAAACAGGGAGAGGACCCAGTACTTC. Variable domain in full (rest from reference TRBV7-2 and TRBJ2-5): GAGVSQSPSNKVTEKGKDVELRCDPISGHTALYWYRQSLGQGLEFLIYFQGNSAPDKSGLPSDRFSAERTGGSVSTLTIQRTQQEDSAVYLCASSLNRERTQYFGPGTRLLVL.

In its sample, this clone was seen a few times. The genes are TRBV5-5 and TRBJ1-3; tentative D call: TRBD1 (5 bases). Germline CDR1 is SGHKS and CDR2 is YYEKEE (reference sequence). The CDR3 is made up of 14 amino acids. V was pared by 3 bases and J by 2 bases, with 9 bases between. The CDR3 loop is CASSWTSPGNTIYF. The CDR3 nucleotides read TGTGCCAGCAGCTGGACAAGTCCTGGAAACACCATATATTTT.

This clone was detected only a few times. The CDR3 reads CASSPSGQSSGNTIYF. In DNA form, the CDR3 reads TGTGCCAGCAGCCCCAGCGGCCAGAGCTCTGGAAACACCATATATTTT. The chain employs TRBV9 and TRBJ1-3; D ambiguous. Germline CDR1 and CDR2: SGDLS and YYNGEE. V was clipped by 4 bases and J by 0 bases, with 14 bases between them. The CDR3 runs to 16 residues.

The genes are TRBV4-2 and TRBJ1-2; 9 positions agree with TRBD1. Germline V gene data show CDR1 as LGHNA and CDR2 as YNFKEQ. V was pared by 4 bases and J by 1 base, with 7 bases of the junction left unmatched. The CDR3 is made up of 16 amino acids. CDR3 in amino acids: CASSRGGTGSNYGYTF. The CDR3 DNA is TGTGCCAGCAGCCGAGGGGGGACAGGGAGTAACTATGGCTACACCTTC.

The CDR3 spells CASRFDGSTDTQYF. In DNA form, the CDR3 reads TGTGCCAGCAGGTTCGACGGGAGCACAGATACGCAGTATTTT. This chain connects TRBV6-1 to TRBJ2-3; D ambiguous. Trimming shortened V by 6 bases and J by 0 bases, and 10 bases separated the two germline ends. Per the germline V gene, CDR1 is MNHNS and CDR2 is SASEGT. The CDR3 length is 14 residues.

CDR3 DNA sequence: TGTGCCAGCAGCCAAGATCACCGCCTAGCGGGGCCTAATGAGCAGTTCTTC. This codes for CASSQDHRLAGPNEQFF. The chain has TRBV4-2 and TRBJ2-1; 9 nucleotides agree with TRBD2. Per the germline V gene, CDR1 is LGHNA and CDR2 is YNFKEQ. CDR3 length equals 17 residues. V shed 0 bases and J 7 bases; nucleotides not matched to a gene: 10.

The CDR3 DNA is TGTGCCATCAGTGAGTCTAGGGGACAGGGGCCAACTAATGAAAAACTGTTTTTT. Amino acid sequence: CAISESRGQGPTNEKLFF. The J gene is TRBJ1-4, the V gene TRBV10-3, with 10 bases that match TRBD1. The V and J ends lost 0 bases and 0 bases, in that order; junction bases with no gene match: 4. Germline V gene sequence: CDR1 ENHRY, CDR2 SYGVKD. The CDR3 length is 18 residues.

This clone showed up just a few times. The chain recombines TRBV30 with TRBJ1-2; D is undetermined. CDR3 length equals 11 residues. CDR1 and CDR2 from the germline V gene are GTSNPN and SVGIG (reference sequence). The ends were cut back, 1 base at V and 9 bases at J, with 9 bases in the middle. CDR3 region: CAWSALGSYTF. The CDR3 coding sequence is TGTGCCTGGAGTGCTCTCGGGAGCTACACCTTC.

The chain employs TRBV5-1 and TRBJ2-2, with 13 nucleotides matching TRBD2. V shed 2 bases, J shed 2 bases, and the junction held 6 bases outside the gene matches. Germline V gene lookup returns CDR1 SGHRS and CDR2 YFSETQ. The CDR3 covers 18 residues. The CDR3: CASSLSGLAGVNTGELFF. The DNA of the CDR3 is TGCGCCAGCAGCTTATCCGGACTAGCGGGAGTTAACACCGGGGAGCTGTTTTTT.

The chain uses TRBV29-1 and TRBJ2-3; D might be TRBD1 (5 bases). Germline V gene data show CDR1 as SQVTM and CDR2 as ANQGSEA. V lost 2 bases and J lost 1, with 7 bases in between. The CDR3 covers 13 residues. The CDR3 DNA sequence: TGCAGCGTTGAACTGGGGCGCACAGATACGCAGTATTTT. Encoded protein: CSVELGRTDTQYF.

The chain carries TRBV5-4 and TRBJ2-5, with 13 bases aligning to TRBD2. The CDR3 length is 16 residues. The junction had 2 bases not matched to a gene; V was cut back by 1 base and J by 2 bases. The germline V gene encodes CDR1 SGHNT and CDR2 YYREEE (reference sequence). For the CDR3, the DNA is TGTGCCAGCAGCTTGATGGGACTAGCGGGGCAAGAGACCCAGTACTTC. The encoded protein is CASSLMGLAGQETQYF.

This chain uses TRBV4-3 with TRBJ1-2, with a tentative D call TRBD1 (5 bases). Germline assignment: CDR1 LGHNA and CDR2 YSLEER. This CDR3 is built from 15 residues. Trimming took off 2 bases at V and 7 bases at J, with 17 bases between the two ends. The CDR3 bases are TGCGCCAGCAGCCAAACGGCGGGGGTAGTGGGTGGCTACACCTTC. Protein sequence: CASSQTAGVVGGYTF.